This TCR beta chain originates from a study of CD8+ T cells in alopecia areata. TCR sequencing used cDNA made by reverse transcription of extracted RNA. The method was immunoSEQ multiplex PCR; TCRdb's version includes in-frame clones alone and lacks a portion of them. This repertoire shows approximately 140,000 clones, roughly 44% found once; its top ten account for approximately 7%. Looked up from germline, CDR1 is SGHRS and CDR2 is YFSETQ. V shed 4 bases and J 4 bases; nucleotides not matched to a gene: 8. The CDR3 extends over 15 amino acids. The chain carries TRBV5-1 and TRBJ1-1, with 9 bases fitting TRBD1. The sample comprised CD4+ T cells sorted from blood. The clonotype originates from a human donor with alopecia areata. The CDR3 sequence is CASSPVQGAITEAFF. CDR3 nucleotide sequence: TGCGCCAGCAGCCCGGTACAGGGGGCAATCACTGAAGCTTTCTTT.